These 14 T cell receptor beta chains came from one sample sequenced in a study of OX40 agonist ivuxolimab in advanced cancers. The data were produced by immunoSEQ multiplex PCR, yet TCRdb's version contains in-frame clones alone and is incomplete. Of some 25,000 clones detected, more than 75% appear once; the ten largest clones hold 13% to 15%. The input for sequencing was CD4+ or CD8+ T cells sorted from blood, taken in a trial of the OX40 agonist ivuxolimab. The receptors derive from an adult with an advanced solid tumor such as melanoma, head and neck, liver or kidney cancer.

By share, this clone ranks as medium-sized. This chain links TRBV9 with TRBJ1-2; 11 bases line up with TRBD1. The CDR3 covers 16 residues. V was pared by 2 bases and J by 3 bases, with 6 bases of the junction left unmatched. CDR1 is SGDLS, CDR2 YYNGEE, per germline. The CDR3 spells CASSVSRDRGDYGYTF. The CDR3 nucleotides read TGTGCCAGCAGCGTCTCCCGGGACAGGGGGGACTATGGCTACACCTTC.

This clone was counted between two and nine times. The chain combines TRBV13 with TRBJ2-1, with D unresolved. The CDR3 totals 12 residues. Germline V lookup: CDR1 PRHDT, CDR2 FYEKMQ (reference sequence). Trimming removed 3 bases at V and 5 bases at J, with 5 bases between. The CDR3 coding sequence is TGTGCCAGCAGCTTTGGAGACAATGAGCAGTTCTTC. Its protein is CASSFGDNEQFF.

This rearrangement joins TRBV4-3 to TRBJ2-1; D is perhaps TRBD2 (5 bases). The ends were cut back, 1 base at V and 3 bases at J, with 13 bases in the middle. This CDR3 comprises 16 residues. CDR1 and CDR2 (germline): LGHNA, YSLEER. The CDR3 loop reads CASSQVLGVRYNEQFF. The CDR3 nucleotides read TGCGCCAGCAGCCAAGTTTTGGGAGTGCGCTACAATGAGCAGTTCTTC.

This clone was counted between two and nine times. V is TRBV6-5 and J is TRBJ2-7, with a tentative D call TRBD2 (5 bases). V lost 5 bases and J lost 4, with 15 bases in between. Germline assignment: CDR1 MNHEY and CDR2 SVGAGI. There are 14 residues in the CDR3. DNA for the CDR3: TGTGCCAGCAGTCCCCACGGGGAAGTTTACGAGCAGTACTTC. Its translation is CASSPHGEVYEQYF.

The CDR3 reads CASSQNRAGKNTEAFF. The CDR3 DNA sequence: TGCGCCAGCAGCCAAAACAGGGCGGGGAAAAACACTGAAGCTTTCTTT. The chain is built from TRBV4-3 and TRBJ1-1; a possible D gene is TRBD1 (6 bases). The germline V gene encodes CDR1 LGHNA and CDR2 YSLEER. The CDR3 sequence is 16 residues long. The ends were cut back, 2 bases at V and 2 bases at J, with 15 bases in the middle.

The J gene is TRBJ1-5, the V gene TRBV4-3; 10 positions agree with TRBD1. This CDR3 has 14 residues. Germline V gives CDR1 LGHNA, CDR2 YSLEER. The junction had 0 bases not matched to a gene; V was cut back by 1 base and J by 6 bases. The DNA of the CDR3 is TGCGCCAGCAGCCAAGGGACAGGGGGTCAGCCCCAGCATTTT. Translated, it gives CASSQGTGGQPQHF.

This clone appeared a single time. V is TRBV5-6 and J is TRBJ1-3; no clear D gene. The germline CDR1 and CDR2 sequences are SGHDT and YYEEEE. V was clipped by 4 bases and J by 0 bases, with 11 bases between them. This CDR3 region has 15 residues. CDR3 in amino acids: CASSPDWGSGNTIYF. The CDR3, as DNA: TGTGCCAGCAGCCCCGACTGGGGCTCTGGAAACACCATATATTTT.

This chain uses TRBV4-3 with TRBJ1-6; possibly TRBD1 for D (5 bases). Germline CDR1 reads LGHNA; CDR2 reads YSLEER. The CDR3 extends over 16 amino acids. Trimming took off 4 bases at V and 2 bases at J, with 12 bases between the two ends. The CDR3: CASSPGGGPYNSPLHF. The CDR3 DNA follows: TGCGCCAGCAGCCCTGGGGGAGGGCCCTATAATTCACCCCTCCACTTT.

The chain recombines TRBV7-2 with TRBJ1-3; D is unclear. V was clipped by 1 base and J by 2 bases, with 12 bases between them. The CDR3 has 16 residues. CDR1 and CDR2 (germline): SGHTA, FQGNSA. The CDR3 bases are TGTGCCAGCAGCTTAGGGGTAGCAACCGCTGGAAACACCATATATTTT. This encodes CASSLGVATAGNTIYF.

CDR3 coding DNA: TGTGCCAGCAGTGACAATACGGGGGGGGGCACAGATACGCAGTATTTT. Protein sequence: CASSDNTGGGTDTQYF. The chain joins TRBV6-4 to TRBJ2-3; 8 bases match TRBD2. Germline CDR1 and CDR2: MRHNA and SNTAGT. The CDR3 runs 16 residues. V lost 2 bases to trimming and J lost 1 base; unmatched junction nucleotides: 5.

The rearrangement links TRBV7-9 to TRBJ2-1, with D hard to call. The CDR3 has 15 amino acids. The ends were cut back, 5 bases at V and 0 bases at J, with 11 bases in the middle. The germline gives CDR1 SEHNR, CDR2 FQNEAQ (reference sequence). CDR3 loop: CASSATLDSYNEQFF. Written as DNA, the CDR3 is TGTGCCAGCAGCGCAACTCTCGACTCCTACAATGAGCAGTTCTTC.

This sequence joins TRBV27 and TRBJ1-1, with 7 nucleotides matching TRBD1. V shed 7 bases, J shed 4 bases, and the junction held 9 bases outside the gene matches. The germline CDR1 and CDR2 sequences are MNHEY and SMNVEV (reference sequence). This CDR3 comprises 14 residues. The CDR3 sequence is CASTLLAGGTEAFF. Written as DNA, the CDR3 is TGTGCCAGCACCCTATTGGCAGGGGGCACTGAAGCTTTCTTT.

This chain joins TRBV19 and TRBJ2-2, with D hard to call. The CDR3 loop spans 12 amino acids. The germline V and J ends were trimmed by 7 bases and 7 bases, with 10 bases remaining between them. CDR1 is LNHDA, CDR2 SQIVND, per germline (reference sequence). CDR3 protein: CASISSHGELFF. The CDR3, as DNA: TGTGCCAGTATCTCCTCACACGGGGAGCTGTTTTTT.

Points on this clone: Other nucleotide sequences from this sample produce the same CDR3. The gene calls are TRBV4-3 and TRBJ1-6; D possibly corresponds to TRBD1 (5 bases). This CDR3 comprises 16 residues. Trimming took 1 base from V and 2 from J, leaving 9 bases between them. CDR1 LGHNA and CDR2 YSLEER come from the germline V gene. The CDR3 sequence is CASSQGAGPYNSPLHF. Here the CDR3 DNA reads TGCGCCAGCAGCCAAGGGGCAGGGCCCTATAATTCACCCCTCCACTTT.